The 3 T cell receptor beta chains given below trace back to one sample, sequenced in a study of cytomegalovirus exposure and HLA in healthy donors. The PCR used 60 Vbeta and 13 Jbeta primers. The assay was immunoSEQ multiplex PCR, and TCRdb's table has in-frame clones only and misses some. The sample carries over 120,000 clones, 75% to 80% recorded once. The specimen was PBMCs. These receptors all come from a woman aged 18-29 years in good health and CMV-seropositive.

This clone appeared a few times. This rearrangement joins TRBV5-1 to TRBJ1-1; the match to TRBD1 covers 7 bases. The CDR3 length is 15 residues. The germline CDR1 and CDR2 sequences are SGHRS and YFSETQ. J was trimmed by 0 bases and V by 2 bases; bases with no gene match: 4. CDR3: CASSLPGQMNTEAFF. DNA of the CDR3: TGCGCCAGCAGCTTACCGGGACAGATGAACACTGAAGCTTTCTTT.

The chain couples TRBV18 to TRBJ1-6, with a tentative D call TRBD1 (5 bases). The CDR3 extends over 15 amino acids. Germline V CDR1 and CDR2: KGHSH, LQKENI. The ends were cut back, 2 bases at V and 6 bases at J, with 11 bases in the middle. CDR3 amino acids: CASSPRDSFNSPLHF. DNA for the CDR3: TGTGCCAGCTCACCAAGAGACAGTTTTAATTCACCCCTCCACTTT.

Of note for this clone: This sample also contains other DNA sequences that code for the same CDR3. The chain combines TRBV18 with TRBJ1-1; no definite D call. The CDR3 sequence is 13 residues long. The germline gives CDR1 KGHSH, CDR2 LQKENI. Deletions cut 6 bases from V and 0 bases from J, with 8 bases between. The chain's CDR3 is CASSPTLNTEAFF. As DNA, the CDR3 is TGTGCCAGCTCCCCGACACTGAACACTGAAGCTTTCTTT.